This T cell receptor (beta chain) was documented in a study of blood T cell repertoires in COVID-19. At the level of the study: Acute-phase and convalescent COVID-19 samples originated in the United States, Italy and Spain. PBMCs, B-cell-depleted T cells, or T cells provided the cDNA or gDNA that made up the material.

From germline, CDR1 is SGHDT and CDR2 YYEEEE. The CDR3 is 14 amino acids. Trimming shortened V by 2 bases and J by 10 bases, and 13 bases separated the two germline ends. Study processing details: Counts of nucleated cells, estimated from reference gene primer amplification, were obtained. Repertoires were generated with immunoSEQ multiplex PCR, while TCRdb's copy carries only in-frame clones and drops some. D and trimming were read from the DNA, whereas the V and J calls and clone size are those reported in that table. The sample lists fewer than 70,000 clones, over 75% occurring once. The sample consisted of peripheral blood. This sequence originates from a man aged 45-60 years with acute or convalescent COVID-19. The V gene is TRBV5-6, the J gene TRBJ1-6; D gene unclear. The chain's CDR3 is CASSLGASGSPLHF. CDR3 nucleotides: TGTGCCAGCAGCTTAGGCGCCTCGGGGTCACCCCTCCACTTT.